One T cell receptor (beta chain) is described in this entry. All enrollees were about 18 to 89 years old and from some 24 US areas. Allocation to cohorts depended on clinical history reported by the participants. The data were obtained in a study of blood T cell repertoires in COVID-19. Across the study: From the United States, Italy and Spain came samples of acute and convalescent COVID-19.

Germline loops: CDR1 MNHEY, CDR2 SVGAGI. The CDR3 covers 15 residues. J lost 5 bases, V lost 2 bases, and 8 bases had no gene match. Methods used by the authors: Using reference gene primer amplification, nucleated cell counts were estimated. Produced via immunoSEQ multiplex PCR; TCRdb's table is partial and in-frame only. That table gives V, J and clone size, and the DNA gave D and trimming. The sample has 280,000 or so clones, 90% seen once. The TCR comes from a woman aged 18-30 years with acute COVID-19. J is TRBJ2-7 and V is TRBV6-5; 8 nucleotides agree with TRBD2. Sequencing was done on a sample of PBMCs or T cells enriched from blood (not recorded which). DNA for the CDR3: TGTGCCAGCAGTTACGGCGGGAGGCTTTCCGACGAGCAGTACTTC. Its translation: CASSYGGRLSDEQYF.